Described below is a single T cell receptor (beta chain) sequence and its context. A sample-barcoded 5' primer and a J-beta primer mix were used in a second PCR of about 7 to 11 cycles. TCRdb reprocessed the 5' RACE reads with MiXCR, giving one entry per CDR3 protein. The profile shows about 570,000 distinct CDR3 sequences, 27% of them singletons. This record comes from a study of blood T cells in healthy people across ages. Germline V gene data show CDR1 as DFQATT and CDR2 as SNEGSKA (reference sequence). V was trimmed by 4 bases and J by 0 bases, leaving 10 bases between them. The length of the CDR3 is 14 residues. Peripheral blood, around 10 milliliters per donor, was collected. The total RNA that was extracted per sample amounted to at least 6 micrograms.

The V and J genes are TRBV20-1 and TRBJ1-5; no clear D. What was sequenced was blood. The origin of this receptor is a woman between 65 and 79 years old in good health. The CDR3 sequence: CSATDPRSNQPQHF. CDR3 bases: TGCAGTGCTACCGATCCCCGTAGCAATCAGCCCCAGCATTTT.